The 8 T cell receptor beta chains presented below share a single source sample, sequenced in a study of blood T cell repertoires in COVID-19. The protocol was immunoSEQ multiplex PCR, while the TCRdb copy is restricted to in-frame clones and leaves out a portion. This table has hundreds of thousands of clones, 70% to 90% appearing once. The sample was peripheral blood. All receptors come from a man aged 70 or older with acute or convalescent COVID-19.

The chain is built from TRBV28 and TRBJ1-1; the D gene is possibly TRBD1 (5 bases). The CDR3 extends over 15 amino acids. Trimming took 4 bases from V and 6 from J, leaving 18 bases between them. Per the germline V gene, CDR1 is MDHEN and CDR2 is SYDVKM. The CDR3 sequence: CASSSGGGDKPEAFF. The CDR3 DNA reads TGTGCCAGCAGTTCCGGCGGGGGGGATAAACCTGAAGCTTTCTTT.

The chain is built from TRBV2 and TRBJ1-2, with D possibly being TRBD1 (5 bases). V lost 3 bases and J 8 bases, leaving 13 bases between the germline ends. From germline, CDR1 is SNHLY and CDR2 FYNNEI. The CDR3 has 13 amino acids. CDR3 nucleotide sequence: TGTGCCAGCAGTGATCTCAGGGATAAAGGCTACACCTTC. It yields the protein CASSDLRDKGYTF.

The chain links TRBV19 to TRBJ2-4, with D possibly TRBD2 on 6 matching bases. CDR1 and CDR2 from the germline V gene are LNHDA and SQIVND (reference sequence). The V end was cut by 4 bases, the J end by 3 bases, with 10 bases between. This CDR3 contains 14 residues. The CDR3 loop reads CASSNPGDKNIQYF. CDR3 nucleotides: TGTGCCAGTAGTAACCCGGGAGACAAAAACATTCAGTACTTC.

The chain couples TRBV19 to TRBJ1-2; D is unclear. Germline V gene data show CDR1 as LNHDA and CDR2 as SQIVND (reference sequence). CDR3 size: 17 residues. V was cut by 5 bases and J by 4 bases, with 23 bases left in between. Written as DNA, the CDR3 is TGTGCCAGTAGTGCCCTCGGGTCGCGGGATAAAGCCTATGGCTACACCTTC. Translation gives CASSALGSRDKAYGYTF.

Only one count was recorded for this clone. This chain joins TRBV29-1 and TRBJ2-5; 9 bases match TRBD1. Germline-derived CDR1 and CDR2 are SQVTM and ANQGSEA. The CDR3 has 16 amino acids. The junction had 8 bases not matched to a gene; V was cut back by 1 base and J by 2 bases. This CDR3 is CSVEGEDRGTQETQYF. CDR3 in DNA: TGCAGCGTTGAAGGCGAGGACAGGGGAACGCAAGAGACCCAGTACTTC.

The chain links TRBV7-2 to TRBJ2-7; 7 bases align to TRBD2. The CDR3 consists of 16 residues. Unmatched junction bases numbered 8, after V lost 0 bases and J lost 3 bases. The V gene's germline CDR1 is SGHTA and CDR2 FQGNSA. CDR3 nucleotides: TGTGCCAGCAGCTTAGCCGGAGCGGGGTCCGACTACGAGCAGTACTTC. Protein product: CASSLAGAGSDYEQYF.

This clone showed up just once. The CDR3 coding sequence is TGTGCCACTAGGACTAGCGGGGGAGGAGTCTACGAGCAGTACTTC. Encoded protein: CATRTSGGGVYEQYF. V usage is TRBV7-2 and J usage is TRBJ2-7; 13 bases align to TRBD2. Trimming removed 10 bases from V and 3 bases from J; junction bases left unmatched: 9. The CDR3 runs to 15 residues. From germline, CDR1 is SGHTA and CDR2 FQGNSA.

The V gene is TRBV4-3, the J gene TRBJ1-6; possibly TRBD1 for D (5 bases). Between the trimmed V and J ends, which lost 4 bases and 0 bases, there was a span of 13 bases. The CDR3 consists of 17 residues. From germline, CDR1 is LGHNA and CDR2 YSLEER. The chain's CDR3 is CASSPGTSSSYNSPLHF. Written as DNA, the CDR3 is TGCGCCAGCAGCCCTGGGACTTCCAGCTCCTATAATTCACCCCTCCACTTT.